Listed below are T cell receptor beta chains from one sample, sequenced in a study of Ad26.COV2.S vaccination and SARS-CoV-2 variants. Repertoires were generated with immunoSEQ multiplex PCR, while TCRdb's copy carries only in-frame clones and drops some. The sample lists some 640,000 clones, 89% occurring once. The sequences come from peripheral blood, collected in a trial of Ad26.COV2.S vaccine versus placebo. Receptor source: a person aged 18-65 years who received the Ad26.COV2.S COVID-19 vaccine or a placebo. Both conserved end residues are part of each CDR3. A D gene is named only where the DNA matches it firmly. Size is omitted from some rows. Given values are once, few, many or a class for expanded clones.

d_call j_call clone_size v_call cdr3_nt cdr3_aa
NA TRBJ2-2 NA TRBV20-1 TGCAGTGCTAGTCGAGCGGATACGAACACCGGGGAGCTGTTTTTT CSASRADTNTGELFF
NA TRBJ1-5 NA TRBV5-4 TGTGCCAGCAGCTTGACAGGGAACAGTCAGCCCCAGCATTTT CASSLTGNSQPQHF
TRBD2 TRBJ2-3 NA TRBV9 TGTGCCAGCAGCGTAGCTAGCGGACGCACAGATACGCAGTATTTT CASSVASGRTDTQYF
NA TRBJ1-1 NA TRBV4-3 TGCGCCAGCAGCCAAGTTACAGGTATGAACACTGAAGCTTTCTTT CASSQVTGMNTEAFF
NA TRBJ1-1 NA TRBV21-1 TGTGCCAGCAGCGCATCAGGGGAATTGGACACTGAAGCTTTCTTT CASSASGELDTEAFF
NA TRBJ2-7 once TRBV11-2 TGTGCCAGCAGCAAAGCGGGTGGTTCTTCCTACGAGCAGTACTTC CASSKAGGSSYEQYF
TRBD2 TRBJ2-1 NA TRBV5-1 TGCGCCAGCAGCATGGGACTAGCGGGGGGAGACAATGAGCAGTTCTTC CASSMGLAGGDNEQFF
NA TRBJ2-5 NA TRBV7-9 TGTGCCAGCAGCTACTCGAGGCGGGATCCCGGGACCCAGTACTTC CASSYSRRDPGTQYF
TRBD1 TRBJ2-5 once TRBV2 TGTGCCACCCGTCGACAGGGGCAAGAGACCCAGTACTTC CATRRQGQETQYF
NA TRBJ2-7 NA TRBV30 TGTGCCTGGAGTGGCGACAGCGTGACAAGATGGTACTTC CAWSGDSVTRWYF
TRBD2 TRBJ2-2 NA TRBV29-1 TGCAGCGTTCCGGGACTAGCCGAAACCGGGGAGCTGTTTTTT CSVPGLAETGELFF
NA TRBJ1-1 NA TRBV6-4 TGTGCCAGCAGTGACTCGATAGGGAGCACTGAAGCTTTCTTT CASSDSIGSTEAFF
TRBD1 TRBJ1-2 NA TRBV6-5 TGTGCCAGCAGCTTAGGACAGGTTGGTGGCTACACCTTC CASSLGQVGGYTF
TRBD2 TRBJ2-7 NA TRBV29-1 TGCAGCGTTTCTAGCGGGGCTAGGATGTACTTC CSVSSGARMYF
NA TRBJ2-7 NA TRBV10-3 TGTGCCATCTCTGGGGGGCGGGAGAACTTCGAGCAGTACTTC CAISGGRENFEQYF
NA TRBJ1-1 NA TRBV6-5 TGTGCCAGCAGAACTATGAACACTGAAGCTTTCTTT CASRTMNTEAFF
TRBD1 TRBJ1-1 NA TRBV29-1 TGCAGCGGGGACAGGGGCCTGGACACTGAAGCTTTCTTT CSGDRGLDTEAFF
NA TRBJ1-6 NA TRBV27 TGTGCCAGCAGTTTAGGGGGGGCAGAAAATTCACCCCTCCACTTT CASSLGGAENSPLHF
NA TRBJ1-4 NA TRBV5-4 TGTGCCAGCAGCTTGTTCGGGGCTCAAACTAATGAAAAACTGTTTTTT CASSLFGAQTNEKLFF
TRBD2 TRBJ2-2 once TRBV9 TGTGCCAGCAAACTAGCGGGAGGGCCAACCGGGGAGCTGTTTTTT CASKLAGGPTGELFF
TRBD2 TRBJ2-1 NA TRBV29-1 TGCAGCGTTTCCCGACTAGCGGGAGCTGATGAGCAGTTCTTC CSVSRLAGADEQFF
TRBD1 TRBJ1-6 NA TRBV5-1 TGCGCCAGCAGCTTGGTGGACAGGGTTAATTCACCCCTCCACTTT CASSLVDRVNSPLHF
NA TRBJ1-2 NA TRBV11-2 TGTGCCAGCAGCTTACATGGGGGGACCTATGGCTACACCTTC CASSLHGGTYGYTF
NA TRBJ1-1 once TRBV3-1/TRBV3-2 TGTGCCAGCAGCCAAGATAAGGGATACACTGAAGCTTTCTTT CASSQDKGYTEAFF
TRBD1 TRBJ1-1 few TRBV29-1 TGCAGCTCTCAAGGGGGCTTGGGGACTGAAGCTTTCTTT CSSQGGLGTEAFF
NA TRBJ2-3 NA TRBV9 TGTGCCAGCAGCGTAGGGACTCTAGGAGATACGCAGTATTTT CASSVGTLGDTQYF
TRBD2 TRBJ2-3 NA TRBV18 TGTGCCAGCTCACCAGCGGGAGACGGCACAGATACGCAGTATTTT CASSPAGDGTDTQYF
TRBD2 TRBJ2-1 NA TRBV19 TGTGCCAGTACCCTGACTAGCGGGGGGGGGTACGTTGAGCAGTTCTTC CASTLTSGGGYVEQFF
NA TRBJ1-2 NA TRBV13 TGTGCCAGCAGCTTAGGGTTGACAGGCTCCTATGGCTACACCTTC CASSLGLTGSYGYTF
NA TRBJ2-7 NA TRBV7-2 TGTGCCAGCAGCTTAGGCTGGGGCTACGAGCAGTACTTC CASSLGWGYEQYF
NA TRBJ1-5 NA TRBV5-1 TGCGCCAGCAGCTTGGGTGACATCAATCAGCCCCAGCATTTT CASSLGDINQPQHF
TRBD1 TRBJ1-2 NA TRBV29-1 TGCAGCGTTGACAGGGGGCTGGGTGGCTACACCTTC CSVDRGLGGYTF
NA TRBJ1-4 once TRBV11-2 TGTGCCAGCAGCCAACTGGGGGCAACTAATGAAAAACTGTTTTTT CASSQLGATNEKLFF
NA TRBJ1-4 NA TRBV18 TGTGCCAGCTCACCAAGGGACGGTGAAAAACTGTTTTTT CASSPRDGEKLFF
TRBD1 TRBJ1-1 NA TRBV5-4 TGTGCCAGCAGCCAAACAGGGGTCGCTGAAGCTTTCTTT CASSQTGVAEAFF
NA TRBJ1-3 NA TRBV5-1 TGCGCCAGCAGCCCGCGGCGCATGCTAAACAGCTCTGGAAACACCATATATTTT CASSPRRMLNSSGNTIYF
TRBD2 TRBJ2-7 NA TRBV19 TGTGCCAGTAGTATCGGCCCCGGGACTAGCAACGAGCAGTACTTC CASSIGPGTSNEQYF
NA TRBJ2-2 NA TRBV6-2/TRBV6-3 TGTGCCAGCAGCTCCTACACAACCGGGGAGCTGTTTTTT CASSSYTTGELFF
NA TRBJ2-1 NA TRBV24-1 TGTGCCACCAGTGTGGATAGCGTCATATATGAGCAGTTCTTC CATSVDSVIYEQFF
NA TRBJ1-2 NA TRBV5-1 TGCGCCAGCAGGGTAGCGGGACCGCGGGTGGACTACACCTTC CASRVAGPRVDYTF
TRBD2 TRBJ2-3 NA TRBV19 TGTGCCAGTACGAGCGGGAGTAGTGGAGATACGCAGTATTTT CASTSGSSGDTQYF
NA TRBJ2-1 NA TRBV7-9 TGTGCCAGCAGCTTAACGGGAGACGGCAATGAGCAGTTCTTC CASSLTGDGNEQFF
TRBD1 TRBJ2-7 NA TRBV24-1 TGTGCCACCAGTGATACGGGACAGGGAACCTACGAGCAGTACTTC CATSDTGQGTYEQYF
TRBD1 TRBJ2-7 NA TRBV6-5 TGTGCCAGCAGTTACGCCGGGACAGGGGGCTACGAGCAGTACTTC CASSYAGTGGYEQYF
TRBD2 TRBJ2-7 NA TRBV5-4 TGTGCCAGCAGCTTGGAAAGGGGACTAGCCGTAAACTACGAGCAGTACTTC CASSLERGLAVNYEQYF
NA TRBJ2-1 NA TRBV2 TGTGCCAGCAGTGGGGGGGCAGTAAGGGATTACAATGAGCAGTTCTTC CASSGGAVRDYNEQFF